This TCR beta chain was retrieved from a study of T cells in Graves' hyperthyroidism and ophthalmopathy. Amplified regions were TCR beta CDR3 sequences from RNA transcripts. Researchers ran a first-round RT-PCR on the TCR CDR3 using the HTBI primer set. TCRdb re-called the multiplex PCR reads with MiXCR, one entry per CDR3 protein. This sample has some 620,000 distinct CDR3 sequences, with around 16% found just once. The material sequenced was blood. The receptor comes from a woman aged 30 to 39 with Graves' hyperthyroidism.

CDR3 in DNA: TGTGCCAGCAGCCTTACCAGGGGGCGAACTGAAGCTTTCTTT. Protein sequence: CASSLTRGRTEAFF. The rearrangement joins TRBV4-2 to TRBJ1-1; 8 bases fit TRBD1. V lost 4 bases and J lost 5; bases outside the gene matches: 6. Germline V lookup: CDR1 LGHNA, CDR2 YNFKEQ. This CDR3 is 14 amino acids long.